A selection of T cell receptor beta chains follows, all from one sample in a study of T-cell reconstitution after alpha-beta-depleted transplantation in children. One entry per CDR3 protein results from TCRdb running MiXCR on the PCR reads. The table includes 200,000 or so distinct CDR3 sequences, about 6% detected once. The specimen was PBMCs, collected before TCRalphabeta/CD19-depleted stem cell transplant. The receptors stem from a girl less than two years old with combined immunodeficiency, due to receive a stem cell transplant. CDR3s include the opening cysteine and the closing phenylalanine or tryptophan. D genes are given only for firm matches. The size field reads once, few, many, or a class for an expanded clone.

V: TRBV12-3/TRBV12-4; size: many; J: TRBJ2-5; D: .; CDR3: CASRYRDNRPETQYF; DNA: TGTGCCAGCAGATACCGGGACAACCGCCCAGAGACCCAGTACTTC
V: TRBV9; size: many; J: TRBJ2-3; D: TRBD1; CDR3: CASSVTKTGVGTDTQYF; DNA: TGTGCCAGCAGCGTAACAAAGACAGGGGTAGGCACAGATACGCAGTATTTT
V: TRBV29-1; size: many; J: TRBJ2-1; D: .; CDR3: CSVEGESGNEQFF; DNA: TGCAGCGTTGAGGGCGAGTCGGGCAATGAGCAGTTCTTC
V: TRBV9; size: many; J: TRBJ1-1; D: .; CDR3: CASSVEDSPNTEAFF; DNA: TGTGCCAGCAGCGTAGAGGACAGTCCGAACACTGAAGCTTTCTTT
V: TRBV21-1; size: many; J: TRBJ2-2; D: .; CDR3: CASSDSHDQFNTGELFF; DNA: TGTGCCAGCAGCGATTCCCACGACCAGTTCAACACCGGGGAGCTGTTTTTT
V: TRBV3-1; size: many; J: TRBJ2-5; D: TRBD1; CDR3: CASSQDQGVQETQYF; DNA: TGTGCCAGCAGCCAAGACCAGGGGGTCCAAGAGACCCAGTACTTC
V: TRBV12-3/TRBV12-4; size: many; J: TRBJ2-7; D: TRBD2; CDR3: CASSSSGSSYEQYF; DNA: TGTGCCAGCAGCTCTAGCGGGAGCTCCTACGAGCAGTACTTC
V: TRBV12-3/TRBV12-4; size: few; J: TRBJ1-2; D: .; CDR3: CASSLEGEDYGYTF; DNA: TGTGCCAGCAGTTTAGAGGGTGAGGACTATGGCTACACCTTC
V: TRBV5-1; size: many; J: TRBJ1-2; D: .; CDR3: CASSLTPPGRGPLFGYTF; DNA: TGCGCCAGCAGCTTGACCCCCCCAGGCAGGGGTCCCCTCTTCGGCTACACCTTC
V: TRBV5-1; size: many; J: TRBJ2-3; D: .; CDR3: CASSLSVPDTQYF; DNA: TGCGCCAGCAGCTTGTCGGTTCCAGATACGCAGTATTTT
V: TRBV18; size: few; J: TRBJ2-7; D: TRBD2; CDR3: CASSPVHGRASYEQYF; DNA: TGTGCCAGCTCCCCGGTCCACGGGAGGGCCTCCTACGAGCAGTACTTC
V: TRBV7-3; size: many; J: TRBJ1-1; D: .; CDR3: CASSFGGFTEAFF; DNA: TGTGCCAGCAGCTTCGGGGGTTTCACTGAAGCTTTCTTT
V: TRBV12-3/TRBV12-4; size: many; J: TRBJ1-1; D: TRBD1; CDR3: CASSYTITQQGWHTEAFF; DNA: TGTGCCAGCAGTTACACCATAACCCAACAGGGGTGGCACACTGAAGCTTTCTTT